Included here is one T cell receptor beta chain sequence, with context. Its target is not known. Generated by immunoSEQ multiplex PCR, the TCRdb table keeps only in-frame clones and is missing some. The sample has roughly 2,700 clones, under 35% seen once; the top ten hold 7.7%. These data are taken from a study of T cells in localized non-small cell lung cancer. The CDR3 covers 14 residues. Germline V gene data show CDR1 as MDHEN and CDR2 as SYDVKM. The ends lost 1 base at V and 4 bases at J; junction bases unmatched: 2. Study results and limitations: It was uninvolved adjacent lung that showed the highest T cell clonality, exceeding tumor.

This sequence originates from a man aged 40-75 years with stage I lung adenocarcinoma. V usage is TRBV28 and J usage is TRBJ1-2; TRBD1 aligns across 8 bases. Specimen: normal lung tissue next to the tumor, collected before any cancer treatment. CDR3 bases: TGTGCCAGCAGTTTATATCAGGGGGCCTATGGCTACACCTTC. Residues: CASSLYQGAYGYTF.